Listed here are 28 T cell receptor beta chains from one sample, sequenced in a study of T cells in localized non-small cell lung cancer. The table came from immunoSEQ multiplex PCR; TCRdb's copy has only in-frame clones and leaves some out. This table holds 45,000 or so clones, about 85% found once. This material consisted of PBMCs, taken before any cancer treatment. The source is a man aged 40-75 years with stage II lung adenocarcinoma.

The chain employs TRBV5-1 and TRBJ1-1; D ambiguous. CDR1 and CDR2 (germline): SGHRS, YFSETQ. With 3 bases removed from V and 4 bases from J, the gap between germline ends came to 10 bases. The CDR3 runs to 13 residues. This chain's CDR3 is CASSWMGFTEAFF. As DNA, the CDR3 is TGCGCCAGCAGCTGGATGGGTTTCACTGAAGCTTTCTTT.

The chain is built from TRBV5-5 and TRBJ2-7; TRBD1 agrees at 8 bases. Losses at the gene ends were 4 bases for V and 7 bases for J; bases not matched to a gene: 7. This CDR3 region has 13 residues. Germline CDR1 and CDR2: SGHKS and YYEKEE (reference sequence). The chain's CDR3 is CASSPDRAEEQYV. DNA for the CDR3: TGTGCCAGCAGCCCGGACAGGGCCGAAGAGCAGTACGTC.

The DNA of the CDR3 is TGTGCCATCAGTGATCCCTTTTTCAATCAGCCCCAGCATTTT. It yields the protein CAISDPFFNQPQHF. The genes are TRBV10-3 and TRBJ1-5; D gene unclear. CDR3 length: 14 amino acids. Deletions cut 3 bases from V and 3 bases from J, with 9 bases between. Germline CDR1 is ENHRY and CDR2 is SYGVKD.

This clone was detected once. V gene TRBV12-5 combines with J gene TRBJ2-5; no clear D. The ends were cut back, 0 bases at V and 4 bases at J, with 6 bases in the middle. This CDR3 has 13 residues. In germline, CDR1 is LGHNT, CDR2 FRNRAP. The CDR3 protein is CASGLVIGETQYF. The CDR3 region has the DNA TGTGCTAGTGGTTTGGTAATAGGAGAGACCCAGTACTTC. The full variable domain, in which reference TRBV12-5 and TRBJ2-5 provide the parts outside the CDR3, is DARVTQTPRHKVTEMGQEVTMRCQPILGHNTVFWYRQTMMQGLELLAYFRNRAPLDDSGMPKDRFSAEMPDATLATLKIQPSEPRDSAVYFCASGLVIGETQYFGPGTRLLVL.

CDR3 coding DNA: TGTGCCAGCAGTTATCAAACTTGGGACAGCTCCTACGAGCAGTACGTC. Its translation is CASSYQTWDSSYEQYV. The rearrangement uses TRBV6-5 and TRBJ2-7; TRBD1 aligns across 7 bases. V shed 3 bases and J 0 bases; nucleotides not matched to a gene: 8. This CDR3 region has 16 residues. The germline V gene has CDR1 MNHEY and CDR2 SVGAGI.

The J gene is TRBJ1-2, the V gene TRBV30, with D uncertain. The CDR3 length is 13 residues. Per germline, CDR1 GTSNPN and CDR2 SVGIG (reference sequence). The V end was cut by 3 bases, the J end by 5 bases, with 13 bases between. CDR3 amino acids: CAWSRGRGYGYTF. In nucleotides, the CDR3 is TGTGCCTGGAGCCGCGGTAGAGGTTATGGCTACACCTTC.

The DNA of the CDR3 is TGTGCCAGTCGGGAGCTCAGTGCTAACTATGGCTACACCTTC. Translated, it gives CASRELSANYGYTF. The chain is built from TRBV6-5 and TRBJ1-2; no clear D gene. This CDR3 comprises 14 residues. Germline V gene lookup returns CDR1 MNHEY and CDR2 SVGAGI. Trimming left V 9 bases short and J 0 bases short, with 14 bases between.

The V gene is TRBV28, the J gene TRBJ1-2; D is unclear. Trimming left V 3 bases short and J 7 bases short, with 6 bases between. Germline-derived CDR1 and CDR2 are MDHEN and SYDVKM. This CDR3 is built from 11 residues. CDR3 DNA sequence: TGTGCCAGCAGTTTGAGGCGTGGCTACACCTTC. Amino acids: CASSLRRGYTF.

This clone ranks as medium-sized. The chain recombines TRBV2 with TRBJ2-7, with 8 nucleotides matching TRBD1. V was pared by 6 bases and J by 1 base, with 5 bases of the junction left unmatched. There are 14 residues in the CDR3. Germline-derived CDR1 and CDR2 are SNHLY and FYNNEI. Here the CDR3 reads CASRLGQASYEQYF. CDR3 in DNA: TGTGCCAGCAGGTTGGGACAGGCGTCCTACGAGCAGTACTTC.

V and J are TRBV19 and TRBJ1-2, with a possible D match to TRBD1 (5 bases). Germline V gene lookup returns CDR1 LNHDA and CDR2 SQIVND (reference sequence). This CDR3 is 17 amino acids long. V lost 7 bases, J lost 1 base, and 22 bases lay in between. The CDR3 is CASTPATGGPHNYGYTF. The CDR3 DNA reads TGTGCCAGTACCCCAGCCACCGGGGGACCCCATAACTATGGCTACACCTTC.

The chain joins TRBV4-1 to TRBJ1-1, with TRBD1 identical over 7 bases. The CDR3 runs to 15 residues. The ends lost 1 base at V and 5 bases at J; junction bases unmatched: 7. CDR1 MGHRA and CDR2 YSYEKL come from the germline V gene. The DNA of the CDR3 is TGCGCCAGCAGCCAAGTGCAGGGGGTAATAACTGAAGCTTTCTTT. This gives the protein CASSQVQGVITEAFF.

This sequence joins TRBV6-5 and TRBJ1-2; D not certain. The CDR3 totals 13 residues. Germline CDR1 is MNHEY and CDR2 is SVGAGI. Trimming stripped 5 bases from V and 12 bases from J, with 19 bases between. The CDR3 region is CASSEDERAGDTF. The DNA of the CDR3 is TGTGCCAGCAGTGAAGACGAGAGGGCGGGTGACACCTTC.

This clone appeared once. This sequence joins TRBV30 and TRBJ1-6, with 7 bases lining up with TRBD1. The CDR3 totals 17 residues. Germline values: CDR1 GTSNPN, CDR2 SVGIG (reference sequence). Trimming took 1 base from V and 1 from J; bases not matched to a gene: 7. CDR3 coding DNA: TGTGCCTGGAGTGCCATCACAGGGGAATCCTATAATTCACCCCTCCACTTT. Encoded protein: CAWSAITGESYNSPLHF.

This chain uses TRBV19 with TRBJ1-1; TRBD1 is a possible D gene (5 bases). V dropped 4 bases and J dropped 3 bases, with 15 bases sitting between them. The CDR3 contains 15 residues. Germline V CDR1 and CDR2: LNHDA, SQIVND (reference sequence). DNA for the CDR3: TGTGCCAGTAGTAGCCAGACAGAAGGGTACACTGAAGCTTTCTTT. It encodes CASSSQTEGYTEAFF. Full variable domain (remainder filled in from reference TRBV19 and TRBJ1-1): DGGITQSPKYLFRKEGQNVTLSCEQNLNHDAMYWYRQDPGQGLRLIYYSQIVNDFQKGDIAEGYSVSREKKESFPLTVTSAQKNPTAFYLCASSSQTEGYTEAFFGQGTRLTVV.

CDR3 protein: CASSSSRGAPPYEQYF. DNA of the CDR3: TGCGCCAGCAGCTCTAGCAGGGGAGCCCCTCCCTACGAGCAGTACTTC. The chain has TRBV5-1 and TRBJ2-7; possibly TRBD1 for D (6 bases). Germline CDR1 SGHRS, CDR2 YFSETQ. The CDR3 is 16 amino acids. V was cut by 3 bases and J by 2 bases, with 18 bases left in between.

The J gene is TRBJ1-2, the V gene TRBV5-1; D call uncertain. Between the trimmed V and J ends, which lost 0 bases and 8 bases, there was a span of 14 bases. The CDR3 is 14 amino acids. Germline CDR1 and CDR2: SGHRS and YFSETQ. This CDR3 reads CASSLGAGEGGYTF. CDR3 bases: TGCGCCAGCAGCTTGGGAGCAGGAGAGGGAGGCTACACCTTC.

The rearrangement links TRBV6-1 to TRBJ1-5; no definite D call. Germline CDR1 MNHNS, CDR2 SASEGT. CDR3 size: 14 residues. The ends were cut back, 1 base at V and 5 bases at J, with 9 bases in the middle. CDR3 sequence: CASSEGPTYQPQHF. As DNA, the CDR3 is TGTGCCAGCAGTGAAGGACCGACGTATCAGCCCCAGCATTTT.

V gene TRBV5-1 combines with J gene TRBJ1-2; D is ambiguous. Trimming shortened V by 3 bases and J by 0 bases, and 9 bases separated the two germline ends. The CDR3 has 14 amino acids. Germline values: CDR1 SGHRS, CDR2 YFSETQ. The CDR3 DNA follows: TGCGCCAGCAGCTCCTCGGGGACTAACTATGGCTACACCTTC. It translates to CASSSSGTNYGYTF.

This clone was counted a single time. The chain links TRBV6-6 to TRBJ2-5; TRBD2 matches 11 bases. Germline lookup yields CDR1 MNHNY and CDR2 SVGAGI (reference sequence). This CDR3 spans 16 amino acids. The V segment lost 0 bases and the J segment 2 bases; nucleotides outside the gene matches: 2. Here the CDR3 reads CASSYSTSGDQETQYF. The CDR3 DNA reads TGTGCCAGCAGTTACTCGACTAGCGGGGATCAAGAGACCCAGTACTTC.

The rearrangement uses TRBV19 and TRBJ2-1; perhaps TRBD2 as D (5 bases). Trimming removed 3 bases at V and 0 bases at J, with 9 bases between. The CDR3 extends over 15 amino acids. Germline V gives CDR1 LNHDA, CDR2 SQIVND (reference sequence). The CDR3 bases are TGTGCCAGTAGTATTAAAGCGGTCTCCTACAATGAGCAGTTCTTC. As protein: CASSIKAVSYNEQFF.

The rearrangement links TRBV27 to TRBJ2-6; D may correspond to TRBD1 or TRBD2 (5 bases each). CDR3 length: 15 residues. The V gene lost 5 bases and the J gene lost 0 bases, with 8 bases spanning the gap. Germline V gene sequence: CDR1 MNHEY, CDR2 SMNVEV (reference sequence). This CDR3 is CASSLGTSGANVLTF. For the CDR3, the DNA is TGTGCCAGCAGTCTTGGGACCTCTGGGGCCAACGTCCTGACTTTC.

The chain joins TRBV28 to TRBJ1-4; D gene ambiguous. The CDR3 sequence is 11 residues long. CDR1 and CDR2 (germline): MDHEN, SYDVKM. The germline V and J ends were trimmed by 10 bases and 9 bases, with 12 bases remaining between them. Here the CDR3 DNA reads TGTGCCACCTTGGGAGGGAAAAAACTGTTTTTT. It specifies CATLGGKKLFF.

The chain links TRBV6-5 to TRBJ2-5; the D gene is possibly TRBD2 (6 bases). The germline gives CDR1 MNHEY, CDR2 SVGAGI. The CDR3 length is 15 residues. The V and J ends lost 0 bases and 4 bases respectively, with 12 bases between them. The CDR3: CASSYSREAGETQYF. The CDR3 DNA follows: TGTGCCAGCAGTTACTCCAGGGAGGCCGGAGAGACCCAGTACTTC.

The rearrangement joins TRBV5-5 to TRBJ2-5; D call uncertain. V lost 4 bases, J lost 4 bases, and 20 bases lay in between. From germline, CDR1 is SGHKS and CDR2 YYEKEE (reference sequence). The CDR3 is 16 residues long. The CDR3: CASSGAAGVKGETQYF. Written as DNA, the CDR3 is TGTGCCAGCAGCGGAGCCGCTGGGGTGAAGGGAGAGACCCAGTACTTC.

The V call is TRBV18, the J call TRBJ1-6; 7 bases map to TRBD1. Losses at the gene ends were 2 bases for V and 10 bases for J; bases not matched to a gene: 8. This CDR3 contains 15 residues. From germline, CDR1 is KGHSH and CDR2 LQKENI. In DNA form, the CDR3 reads TGTGCCAGCTCACCAGAGACAGGGCATATCTCACCCCTCCACTTT. Encoded protein: CASSPETGHISPLHF.

This chain connects TRBV7-7 to TRBJ2-2, with D perhaps given as TRBD1 or TRBD2 (6 bases each). The CDR3 consists of 15 residues. Germline lookup yields CDR1 SSHAT and CDR2 FNYEAQ (reference sequence). The germline V and J ends were trimmed by 3 bases and 5 bases, with 13 bases remaining between them. CDR3 nucleotide sequence: TGTGCCAGCAGCTTCAACAGGGAGGCTACCGGGGAGCTGTTTTTT. Its protein is CASSFNREATGELFF.

This sequence joins TRBV29-1 and TRBJ2-5; no definite D call. Germline CDR1 reads SQVTM; CDR2 reads ANQGSEA. The V and J ends lost 5 bases and 1 base respectively, with 5 bases between them. The CDR3 is 11 residues long. The CDR3, as DNA: TGCAGCGTTTCCCTCCAAGAGACCCAGTACTTC. Its protein is CSVSLQETQYF.

The V and J genes are TRBV6-1 and TRBJ2-2; either TRBD1 or TRBD2 may fit D (5 bases each). The germline V gene encodes CDR1 MNHNS and CDR2 SASEGT. CDR3 length: 15 amino acids. V was cut by 5 bases and J by 7 bases, with 17 bases left in between. DNA of the CDR3: TGTGCCAGCAGTTCGCGGACCGGTGGGGGCGGGGAGCTGTTTTTT. This encodes CASSSRTGGGGELFF.